Included here is one T cell receptor beta chain sequence, with context. Its specificity is unknown. This specimen belongs to a study of identical twins. Regarding the study as a whole: Sequences that were beta out-of-frame showed weaker excess twin sharing.

Deletions cut 3 bases from V and 8 bases from J, with 23 bases between. The CDR3 extends over 17 amino acids. TCRdb redid the calling of the 5' RACE reads with MiXCR, one entry per CDR3 protein. The sample has 250,000 or so distinct CDR3 sequences, approximately 8.3% seen once. These data also formed part of another study, on yellow fever vaccine responses in identical twins.

This clonotype was obtained from a woman younger than 30 in good health. The chain links TRBV12-3 or TRBV12-4 to TRBJ2-4, with D tentatively TRBD2 (6 bases). Sequencing was done on a sample of CD8+ T cells sorted from blood. The CDR3 spells CASSFSLSGSAEDIQYF. CDR3 nucleotides: TGTGCCAGCAGTTTCAGCCTAAGCGGGTCGGCTGAAGACATTCAGTACTTC.